This T cell receptor (beta chain) stems from a study of control samples from healthy donors and cancer patients. The CDR3 length is 18 residues. Germline CDR1 reads MNHEY; CDR2 reads SVGEGT. V lost 5 bases, J lost 2 bases, and 12 bases stayed unmatched. Sequencing was performed with immunoSEQ multiplex PCR; in TCRdb, only in-frame clones are kept and a portion is missing. The table shows fewer than 120,000 clones, with approximately 88% occurring only once. V is TRBV6-2 or TRBV6-3 and J is TRBJ2-1; 10 positions agree with TRBD1. The sequenced sample was PBMCs. This receptor was taken from a woman in her sixties or seventies with lung cancer. Written as DNA, the CDR3 is TGTGCCAGCAGTAGACAGGGGGCTGGTTCCCTAACCTACAATGAGCAGTTCTTC. It specifies CASSRQGAGSLTYNEQFF.